Detailed here is one T cell receptor (beta chain). Its target is not known. At one end, the junction sequence differs from germline, possibly due to a read error. This sample was taken from a study of tumor-infiltrating lymphocytes in primary liver carcinoma. General study points: Tumors carried a top-250-clone fraction significantly exceeding that of blood (p = 0.039). Tumor-adjacent and tumor-blood pairs displayed less overlap than did pairs of tumor regions.

The input was approximately 500 ng total RNA; TCR beta cDNA was made from it with a constant-region primer. Slightly modified ARM-PCR with three nested multiplex PCR rounds yielded TCR beta libraries. It was with TRBV1-TRBV30 forward primers and a C-beta reverse primer that the first two PCR rounds were run, at roughly 10 cycles each. TCRdb used MiXCR to reprocess the multiplex PCR reads, holding one entry per CDR3 protein. The repertoire holds just over 300,000 distinct CDR3 sequences, with nearly 60% as singletons. Germline DNA was also extracted, with blood RNA taken from unsorted whole blood. CDR1 SGHAT and CDR2 FQNNGV come from the germline V gene. CDR3 size: 15 residues.

The sequence derives from a woman aged 25-40 years with primary liver carcinoma and hepatitis B virus infection. Sequenced: peripheral blood. V gene TRBV11-2 combines with J gene TRBJ2-3, with a weak D call TRBD2 (5 bases). CDR3 bases: TGTGTCAACAACTTAGTAGCGAGAAGCACAGATATGCAGTATTTT. This encodes CVNNLVARSTDMQYF.